What follows are 18 T cell receptor beta chains derived from one specimen sequenced in a study of shared clonotypes between healthy human individuals. Libraries were prepared by immunoSEQ multiplex PCR; TCRdb keeps only in-frame clonotypes and omits some of them. This sample carries more than 2,000,000 clones, approximately 94% of them seen once, and the ten largest clones take around 0.14%. Material: naive CD4+ T cells sorted from blood. Subset here: CD45RA+ positively selected. These receptors came from a man between 18 and 29 years old in good health.

This clone has only one observation. Other nucleotide sequences in the sample specify the same CDR3. The V and J genes are TRBV9 and TRBJ2-3; 8 bases align to TRBD2. The CDR3 totals 14 residues. Germline values: CDR1 SGDLS, CDR2 YYNGEE. V dropped 0 bases and J dropped 6; count of bases not matched to a gene: 3. CDR3 sequence: CASSVVAGSDTQYF. As DNA, the CDR3 is TGTGCCAGCAGCGTAGTAGCGGGATCGGATACGCAGTATTTT. Looking up the rest from reference TRBV9 and TRBJ2-3 gives the full variable domain: DSGVTQTPKHLITATGQRVTLRCSPRSGDLSVYWYQQSLDQGLQFLIQYYNGEERAKGNILERFSAQQFPDLHSELNLSSLELGDSALYFCASSVVAGSDTQYFGPGTRLTVL.

There are a few counts of this clone. J is TRBJ1-5 and V is TRBV6-6; D gene uncertain. Trimming took 6 bases from V and 3 from J, leaving 9 bases between them. Germline values: CDR1 MNHNY, CDR2 SVGAGI (reference sequence). The CDR3 loop spans 13 amino acids. CDR3 residues: CASSTGYNQPQHF. The CDR3 DNA reads TGTGCCAGCAGCACCGGGTACAATCAGCCCCAGCATTTT.

The chain uses TRBV28 and TRBJ2-7; no firm D call. Trimming shortened V by 3 bases and J by 2 bases, and 8 bases separated the two germline ends. Germline CDR1 is MDHEN and CDR2 is SYDVKM. The CDR3 is 13 amino acids. CDR3: CASSFGFAYEQYF. The CDR3 nucleotides read TGTGCCAGCAGTTTCGGGTTCGCCTACGAGCAGTACTTC. Looking up the rest from reference TRBV28 and TRBJ2-7 gives the full variable domain: DVKVTQSSRYLVKRTGEKVFLECVQDMDHENMFWYRQDPGLGLRLIYFSYDVKMKEKGDIPEGYSVSREKKERFSLILESASTNQTSMYLCASSFGFAYEQYFGPGTRLTVT.

The chain carries TRBV7-9 and TRBJ2-3; 13 nucleotides agree with TRBD2. The junction had 6 bases not matched to a gene; V was cut back by 5 bases and J by 4 bases. Germline assignment: CDR1 SEHNR and CDR2 FQNEAQ (reference sequence). This CDR3 contains 16 residues. The CDR3 sequence is CASSHWTSGSSDTQYF. CDR3 bases: TGTGCCAGCAGCCACTGGACTAGCGGGAGCTCAGATACGCAGTATTTT.

V is TRBV30 and J is TRBJ2-7; D might be TRBD1 (6 bases). V dropped 7 bases and J dropped 4 bases, with 11 bases sitting between them. CDR3 length: 11 residues. Germline V gene lookup returns CDR1 GTSNPN and CDR2 SVGIG (reference sequence). The CDR3 DNA sequence: TGTGCCTCGTCCGGACAGTACGAGCAGTACTTC. Its protein is CASSGQYEQYF.

The J gene is TRBJ1-5, the V gene TRBV4-1; 11 nucleotides line up with TRBD1. V trimming: 4 bases; J trimming: 7 bases; junction bases outside the gene matches: 6. This CDR3 is built from 15 residues. Germline values: CDR1 MGHRA, CDR2 YSYEKL. The CDR3 nucleotides read TGCGCCAGCAGCCTTGGGACAGGGGGTAGGCAGCCCCAGCATTTT. The encoded protein is CASSLGTGGRQPQHF.

The rearrangement joins TRBV19 to TRBJ2-7; D may be TRBD1 (6 bases). The CDR3 has 13 amino acids. Germline V lookup: CDR1 LNHDA, CDR2 SQIVND (reference sequence). Between the trimmed V and J ends, which lost 6 bases and 2 bases, there was a span of 11 bases. In DNA form, the CDR3 reads TGTGCCAGTAGAGGGCAGGGGCCCTACGAGCAGTACTTC. It codes for CASRGQGPYEQYF.

The rearrangement links TRBV6-1 to TRBJ2-3; D is undetermined. In germline, CDR1 is MNHNS, CDR2 SASEGT. The CDR3 runs 15 residues. With 0 bases removed from V and 4 bases from J, the gap between germline ends came to 11 bases. CDR3 sequence: CASSEAAVSADTQYF. The DNA of the CDR3 is TGTGCCAGCAGTGAAGCGGCGGTGTCCGCAGATACGCAGTATTTT.

The rearrangement uses TRBV10-1 and TRBJ1-4; 8 bases are a match to TRBD1. Germline CDR1 reads WNHNN; CDR2 reads SYGVQD (reference sequence). V was clipped by 2 bases and J by 8 bases; unmatched bases: 7. The length of the CDR3 is 15 residues. The CDR3 is CASSEATGVGEKLFF. CDR3 sequence (DNA): TGCGCCAGCAGTGAGGCGACAGGGGTGGGAGAAAAACTGTTTTTT.

As for this clone: One junction end does not reproduce the germline sequence, and a read error may be involved. The sample contains more than one DNA sequence encoding this CDR3. This sequence joins TRBV7-7 and TRBJ2-2; D uncertain. The CDR3 loop spans 13 amino acids. Germline CDR1 is SSHAT and CDR2 is FNYEAQ (reference sequence). The CDR3 loop reads CASSLDITGELFF. The DNA of the CDR3 is TGTGCTAGCAGTTTAGACATAACCGGGGAGCTGTTTTTT.

The chain joins TRBV6-1 to TRBJ1-5, with D possibly TRBD1 on 5 matching bases. The ends were cut back, 4 bases at V and 4 bases at J, with 14 bases in the middle. The CDR3 sequence is 15 residues long. In germline, CDR1 is MNHNS, CDR2 SASEGT. The chain's CDR3 is CASSVDRGENQPQHF. The CDR3 DNA reads TGTGCCAGCAGTGTTGATAGGGGTGAAAATCAGCCCCAGCATTTT.

The chain links TRBV27 to TRBJ2-3; 8 bases agree with TRBD2. V lost 4 bases and J lost 5; bases outside the gene matches: 11. The length of the CDR3 is 16 residues. Germline V gene data show CDR1 as MNHEY and CDR2 as SMNVEV (reference sequence). This CDR3 reads CASSSSGRFSGDTQYF. The CDR3 DNA follows: TGTGCCAGCAGTTCGAGCGGGAGATTCTCCGGAGATACGCAGTATTTT.

This chain joins TRBV5-1 and TRBJ2-3; 7 nucleotides line up with TRBD1. Germline loops: CDR1 SGHRS, CDR2 YFSETQ. Trimming at V came to 4 bases and at J to 6 bases, leaving 11 bases not matched to a gene. The CDR3 is 15 residues long. CDR3 protein: CASSVTGAQWDTQYF. DNA of the CDR3: TGCGCCAGCAGCGTAACAGGGGCGCAGTGGGATACGCAGTATTTT.

The chain combines TRBV6-5 with TRBJ2-5, with 9 bases aligning to TRBD2. This CDR3 region has 14 residues. Trimming removed 2 bases from V and 5 bases from J; junction bases left unmatched: 3. The V gene's germline CDR1 is MNHEY and CDR2 SVGAGI. The DNA of the CDR3 is TGTGCCAGCAGTTACCGGCGGGGGGGGGAGACCCAGTACTTC. This translates into CASSYRRGGETQYF.

The chain employs TRBV27 and TRBJ2-7; D remains unclear. The CDR3 is 14 amino acids. The V end lost 3 bases, the J end lost 5 bases, and 14 bases lay between the germline ends. CDR1 is MNHEY, CDR2 SMNVEV, per germline (reference sequence). CDR3 region: CASSFLVGDHEQYF. CDR3 nucleotide sequence: TGTGCCAGCAGTTTTTTAGTCGGAGACCACGAGCAGTACTTC.

The count of this clone is one. The chain combines TRBV30 with TRBJ2-5, with D hard to call. The tail of the sequence fits TRBJ2-7 better, so the J call may be wrong. The germline V gene has CDR1 GTSNPN and CDR2 SVGIG (reference sequence). The CDR3 runs 12 residues. CDR3 protein: CAWSVIRDEQYF. CDR3 nucleotides: TGTGCCTGGAGTGTAATTCGCGACGAGCAGTACTTC.

The V and J genes are TRBV5-6 and TRBJ2-3; no definite D call. CDR1 SGHDT and CDR2 YYEEEE come from the germline V gene. The V end lost 0 bases, the J end lost 0 bases, and 8 bases lay between the germline ends. CDR3 size: 15 residues. The CDR3 is CASSLARLSTDTQYF. The CDR3 DNA reads as TGTGCCAGCAGCTTGGCCAGACTTAGCACAGATACGCAGTATTTT.

This clone was picked up a small number of times. The chain links TRBV6-5 to TRBJ1-6; D possibly corresponds to TRBD1 (5 bases). Per germline, CDR1 MNHEY and CDR2 SVGAGI. This CDR3 comprises 15 residues. Trimming stripped 1 base from V and 5 bases from J, with 9 bases between. CDR3 in DNA: TGTGCCAGCAGTTACTGGGGACCGAATAATTCACCCCTCCACTTT. The encoded protein is CASSYWGPNNSPLHF.